The present TCR beta chain was sequenced within a study of neurological immune-mediated disorders. Time point of the sample: technical triplicate 3. In TCRdb, the 5' RACE reads were re-called with MiXCR into one record per CDR3 protein. The table shows some 48,000 distinct CDR3 sequences, with 20% to 25% occurring only once. This clonotype has at least ten counts. The CDR3 loop spans 15 amino acids. The V and J ends lost 7 bases and 0 bases respectively, with 16 bases between them. The germline gives CDR1 DFQATT, CDR2 SNEGSKA (reference sequence). This chain joins TRBV20-1 and TRBJ2-4; possibly TRBD1 for D (6 bases). The sample comprised PBMCs. The source of this sequence is a man aged 60-69 years with HTLV-1-associated myelopathy (HAM/TSP). The CDR3 protein is CSVQPGHEAKNIQYF. The CDR3 DNA reads TGCAGTGTCCAACCGGGACACGAAGCCAAAAACATTCAGTACTTC.